This T cell receptor (beta chain) was observed in a study of blood T cell repertoires in COVID-19. Germline V lookup: CDR1 KGHSH, CDR2 LQKENI. V shed 3 bases, J shed 1 base, and the junction held 5 bases outside the gene matches. This CDR3 spans 17 amino acids. As handled by the study authors: Reference gene primers were amplified, and this amplification served to estimate nucleated cell counts. Clones were sequenced by immunoSEQ multiplex PCR, and TCRdb holds only the in-frame ones, with some missing. The DNA gave D and trimming, while V, J and clone size come from that table. The sample has about 250,000 clones, about 80% seen once; the top ten hold 3.4%. Cohorts were determined from participant-reported clinical history. Recovery meant two consecutive negative NP/OP PCR tests, professional clearance, or resolved symptoms.

Sequencing was performed on PBMCs or T cells enriched from blood (not recorded which). This receptor was taken from a man in his forties or fifties who had recovered from COVID-19. This chain joins TRBV18 and TRBJ2-2; 10 bases align to TRBD2. The CDR3 DNA follows: TGTGCCAGCTCACCGCTCGGACTAGCGGAGAACACCGGGGAGCTGTTTTTT. Translated, it gives CASSPLGLAENTGELFF. The full variable domain, its missing parts supplied by reference TRBV18 and TRBJ2-2, is NAGVMQNPRHLVRRRGQEARLRCSPMKGHSHVYWYRQLPEEGLKFMVYLQKENIIDESGMPKERFSAEFPKEGPSILRIQQVVRGDSAAYFCASSPLGLAENTGELFFGEGSRLTVL.